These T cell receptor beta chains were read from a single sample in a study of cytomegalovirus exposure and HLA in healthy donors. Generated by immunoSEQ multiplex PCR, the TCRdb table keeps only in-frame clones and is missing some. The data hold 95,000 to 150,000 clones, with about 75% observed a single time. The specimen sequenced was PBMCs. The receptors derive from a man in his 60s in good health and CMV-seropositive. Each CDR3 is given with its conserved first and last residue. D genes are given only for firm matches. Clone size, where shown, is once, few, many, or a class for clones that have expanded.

CASSLASGGAYEQYF TGTGCCAGCAGCCTTGCTAGCGGGGGGGCCTACGAGCAGTACTTC TRBD2 NA TRBJ2-7 TRBV7-3
CASSQGGSEQFF TGTGCCAGCAGCCAGGGAGGGAGTGAGCAGTTCTTC TRBD2 NA TRBJ2-1 TRBV11-3
CASRPDRGNYGYTF TGTGCCAGCAGGCCCGACAGGGGTAACTATGGCTACACCTTC TRBD1 NA TRBJ1-2 TRBV11-1
CASTQELPETQYF TGTGCCAGCACTCAGGAACTCCCCGAGACCCAGTACTTC NA NA TRBJ2-5 TRBV7-2
CASSFVTGTGTEKLFF TGCGCCAGCAGCTTCGTAACCGGGACAGGGACTGAAAAACTGTTTTTT TRBD1 NA TRBJ1-4 TRBV5-1
CASSVIGTGDEKLFF TGTGCCAGCAGCGTTATAGGGACAGGGGATGAAAAACTGTTTTTT TRBD1 NA TRBJ1-4 TRBV9
CASSLEGDRGNTIYF TGCGCCAGCAGCTTGGAGGGGGACAGAGGAAACACCATATATTTT TRBD1 NA TRBJ1-3 TRBV5-1
CASSFPRSGRTYNSPLHF TGTGCCAGCAGTTTTCCCCGATCGGGTCGCACCTATAATTCACCCCTCCACTTT NA NA TRBJ1-6 TRBV28
CASSLGGIEQFF TGTGCCAGCAGTTTAGGCGGGATTGAGCAGTTCTTC NA NA TRBJ2-1 TRBV27
CASSGGTGGDQPQHF TGTGCCAGTAGTGGAGGGACAGGGGGCGACCAGCCCCAGCATTTT TRBD1 few TRBJ1-5 TRBV19
CASSRLAGLTTGELFF TGTGCCAGCAGTCGACTAGCGGGACTGACAACCGGGGAGCTGTTTTTT TRBD2 NA TRBJ2-2 TRBV25-1
CASSWDIIDQPQHF TGTGCCAGCAGCTGGGACATCATCGATCAGCCCCAGCATTTT NA few TRBJ1-5 TRBV7-8
CASGRAGIPGGYTF TGTGCTAGTGGGCGGGCGGGGATACCAGGTGGCTACACCTTC NA once TRBJ1-2 TRBV12-5
CANPQGPNSGNTIYF TGTGCCAATCCACAGGGGCCCAACTCTGGAAACACCATATATTTT TRBD1 NA TRBJ1-3 TRBV6-4
CASSPTGNFADTQYF TGTGCCAGCAGTCCTACAGGGAATTTTGCAGATACGCAGTATTTT NA NA TRBJ2-3 TRBV9
CASSRTSDSADTQYF TGTGCCAGCAGCCGGACTAGCGATTCCGCAGATACGCAGTATTTT TRBD2 NA TRBJ2-3 TRBV28
CASSRGLGGGQDEQYF TGTGCCAGCAGTAGGGGCCTGGGGGGAGGGCAGGACGAGCAGTACTTC TRBD2 NA TRBJ2-7 TRBV28
CASSIRGDAYEQYF TGTGCCAGTAGTATAAGAGGAGACGCCTACGAGCAGTACTTC NA NA TRBJ2-7 TRBV19
CASSDRTGGETQYF TGTGCCAGCAGCGACCGGACAGGGGGCGAGACCCAGTACTTC NA once TRBJ2-5 TRBV21-1
CASRVRGKGSPLHF TGTGCCAGCAGAGTAAGGGGGAAAGGGTCACCCCTCCACTTT NA NA TRBJ1-6 TRBV27
CASSVVAATREQFF TGTGCCAGTAGTGTGGTAGCGGCGACCCGGGAGCAGTTCTTC NA NA TRBJ2-1 TRBV19
CASSIDQRGGGYTF TGTGCCAGTAGTATAGATCAAAGGGGCGGTGGCTACACCTTC NA NA TRBJ1-2 TRBV19
CASSWGTERETQYF TGTGCCAGCAGCTGGGGGACTGAGAGAGAGACCCAGTACTTC NA NA TRBJ2-5 TRBV7-9
CASRWTGVNTEAFF TGTGCCAGCAGATGGACAGGGGTGAACACTGAAGCTTTCTTT TRBD1 NA TRBJ1-1 TRBV6-1
CASSWEGRRVATEAFF TGCGCCAGCAGCTGGGAGGGACGGAGGGTGGCAACTGAAGCTTTCTTT NA NA TRBJ1-1 TRBV5-1